This TCR beta chain was identified during a study of PD-L1 blockade in urothelial cancer. The wider study: Males with bladder-origin urothelial cancer constituted twenty-five of 29 patients.

Germline CDR1 and CDR2: SGHTA and FQGNSA. This CDR3 spans 14 amino acids. V lost 5 bases, J lost 2 bases, and 13 bases lay in between. Time point here: pretreatment peripheral blood. TCRdb's copy holds only in-frame clones and misses some; the assay was immunoSEQ multiplex PCR. The sample yields fewer than 65,000 clones, roughly four fifths seen once. The rearrangement joins TRBV7-2 to TRBJ2-7; D may be TRBD2 (5 bases). The sample consisted of PBMCs, taken around atezolizumab (anti-PD-L1) treatment. This sequence originates from a man between 70 and 80 years old with urothelial cancer. In DNA form, the CDR3 reads TGTGCCAGCAGCAAAACTCGGGGTACCTACGAGCAGTACTTC. It codes for CASSKTRGTYEQYF.